These 20 T cell receptor beta chains came from one sample sequenced in a study of beta chain features in type 1 diabetes. Isolated RNA was reverse transcribed in full, so expressed TCRB transcripts were sequenced. Sequencing used immunoSEQ multiplex PCR; TCRdb keeps in-frame clones, though not all of them. There are 330,000 or so clones in the sample; 14% occur only once, and about 6.6% lies in the top ten. Material for sequencing was central memory CD4+ T cells from blood. These receptors originate from a young man in good health.

This clone was seen more than once but under ten times. Here the CDR3 DNA reads TGTGCCAGCAGCTTATTCCAGGGGGGTTACACTGAAGCTTTCTTT. As protein: CASSLFQGGYTEAFF. This sequence joins TRBV11-2 and TRBJ1-1, with 7 bases aligning to TRBD1. V lost 2 bases and J lost 3; bases outside the gene matches: 6. Per germline, CDR1 SGHAT and CDR2 FQNNGV. The CDR3 length is 15 residues.

The table lists this clone with a few counts. The gene calls are TRBV7-9 and TRBJ2-7; D perhaps matches TRBD2 (6 bases). This CDR3 spans 13 amino acids. The V gene lost 5 bases and the J gene lost 1 base, with 9 bases spanning the gap. Looked up from germline, CDR1 is SEHNR and CDR2 is FQNEAQ (reference sequence). CDR3 sequence reads: CASSVSGSYEQYF. The CDR3 region has the DNA TGTGCCAGCAGCGTTAGCGGATCCTACGAGCAGTACTTC.

The chain carries TRBV19 and TRBJ2-3; 7 nucleotides line up with TRBD2. With 5 bases clipped from V and 5 bases from J, the junction kept 7 bases outside the gene matches. CDR1 is LNHDA and CDR2 is SQIVND in the germline V gene (reference sequence). There are 14 residues in the CDR3. DNA for the CDR3: TGTGCCAGTAGTGTGGGCGGGGGTCGAGATACGCAGTATTTT. It yields the protein CASSVGGGRDTQYF.

V usage is TRBV4-1 and J usage is TRBJ2-3, with TRBD2 matching over 11 bases. Germline values: CDR1 MGHRA, CDR2 YSYEKL. V lost 1 base to trimming and J lost 5 bases; unmatched junction nucleotides: 8. The CDR3 loop spans 17 amino acids. CDR3 amino acids: CASSQVHSGGAGDTQYF. CDR3 bases: TGCGCCAGCAGCCAAGTACATAGCGGGGGGGCCGGAGATACGCAGTATTTT.

This clone was seen more than once but under ten times. V and J are TRBV10-3 and TRBJ2-2; D uncertain. Trimming stripped 7 bases from V and 3 bases from J, with 12 bases between. Germline assignment: CDR1 ENHRY and CDR2 SYGVKD. This CDR3 is 14 amino acids long. CDR3 in DNA: TGTGCCATCACCCCAGGTGGGGACACCGGGGAGCTGTTTTTT. This gives the protein CAITPGGDTGELFF.

This clone was seen more than once but under ten times. V usage is TRBV7-8 and J usage is TRBJ2-3, with D unresolved. V was pared by 4 bases and J by 4 bases, with 15 bases between. The CDR3 has 15 residues. Germline V lookup: CDR1 SGHVS, CDR2 FQNEAQ. The CDR3 loop reads CASSSYYDASDTQYF. The CDR3 region has the DNA TGTGCCAGCAGCTCATACTACGATGCGTCAGATACGCAGTATTTT.

The V gene is TRBV4-1, the J gene TRBJ1-3, with D uncertain. This CDR3 is 21 amino acids long. Trimming stripped 0 bases from V and 0 bases from J, with 24 bases between. In germline, CDR1 is MGHRA, CDR2 YSYEKL. CDR3 sequence (DNA): TGCGCCAGCAGCCAAGATTCCCGGGATTGGTTTTCTGACGTCTCTGGAAACACCATATATTTT. Its translation is CASSQDSRDWFSDVSGNTIYF.

The rearrangement links TRBV7-3 to TRBJ2-2; tentatively, D is TRBD1 or TRBD2 (5 bases each). The germline V gene encodes CDR1 SGHTA and CDR2 FQGTGA. Trimming shortened V by 2 bases and J by 4 bases, and 20 bases separated the two germline ends. This CDR3 contains 18 residues. CDR3 coding DNA: TGTGCCAGCAGCTTATCCGCCCGGCCCGGGACGGTCACCGGGGAGCTGTTTTTT. This encodes CASSLSARPGTVTGELFF.

The chain recombines TRBV21-1 with TRBJ2-5; the table's D call, TRBD1, has no DNA check behind it. TRBV21-1 is noted as a pseudogene. The CDR3 spans 13 residues. In DNA form, the CDR3 reads TGTGCCAGCTCGTCACAGGGGAAAGAGACCCAGTACTTC. Encoded protein: CASSSQGKETQYF.

The chain employs TRBV2 and TRBJ1-3; D uncertain. The V gene lost 2 bases and the J gene lost 3 bases, with 5 bases spanning the gap. The CDR3 is made up of 13 amino acids. Germline assignment: CDR1 SNHLY and CDR2 FYNNEI. CDR3 protein: CASSEWVGNTIYF. In nucleotides, the CDR3 is TGTGCCAGCAGTGAATGGGTTGGAAACACCATATATTTT. Full variable domain (remainder filled in from reference TRBV2 and TRBJ1-3): EPEVTQTPSHQVTQMGQEVILRCVPISNHLYFYWYRQILGQKVEFLVSFYNNEISEKSEIFDDQFSVERPDGSNFTLKIRSTKLEDSAMYFCASSEWVGNTIYFGEGSWLTVV.

The rearrangement joins TRBV6-5 to TRBJ1-6, with D unclear. The CDR3 contains 15 residues. The germline V gene has CDR1 MNHEY and CDR2 SVGAGI. The ends were cut back, 0 bases at V and 6 bases at J, with 9 bases in the middle. CDR3 coding DNA: TGTGCCAGCAGTTACTCGACGCAGCTTAATTCACCCCTCCACTTT. It specifies CASSYSTQLNSPLHF.

The chain uses TRBV28 and TRBJ1-5; the match to TRBD1 covers 9 bases. Germline-derived CDR1 and CDR2 are MDHEN and SYDVKM. This CDR3 region has 17 residues. V gave up 8 bases and J gave up 1 base; unmatched junction bases: 12. The DNA of the CDR3 is TGTGCCAGCGGGCCTCCGGGACAGGGCAGAAGCAATCAGCCCCAGCATTTT. Its protein product is CASGPPGQGRSNQPQHF. The full variable domain, rest sourced from reference TRBV28 and TRBJ1-5, is DVKVTQSSRYLVKRTGEKVFLECVQDMDHENMFWYRQDPGLGLRLIYFSYDVKMKEKGDIPEGYSVSREKKERFSLILESASTNQTSMYLCASGPPGQGRSNQPQHFGDGTRLSIL.

The table lists this clone with a few counts. The chain combines TRBV5-4 with TRBJ2-4; D gene unclear. The CDR3 contains 15 residues. CDR1 is SGHNT, CDR2 YYREEE, per germline (reference sequence). The V end lost 6 bases, the J end lost 10 bases, and 23 bases lay between the germline ends. The chain's CDR3 is CASTPIGGTLGIQYF. DNA for the CDR3: TGTGCCAGCACCCCGATCGGCGGAACCCTTGGTATTCAGTACTTC. Full variable domain (remainder filled in from reference TRBV5-4 and TRBJ2-4): ETGVTQSPTHLIKTRGQQVTLRCSSQSGHNTVSWYQQALGQGPQFIFQYYREEENGRGNFPPRFSGLQFPNYSSELNVNALELDDSALYLCASTPIGGTLGIQYFGAGTRLSVL.

This clone was detected a few times. The chain combines TRBV10-3 with TRBJ2-3, with 12 bases lining up with TRBD2. V lost 6 bases to trimming and J lost 5 bases; unmatched junction nucleotides: 6. CDR3 length: 15 residues. CDR1 ENHRY and CDR2 SYGVKD come from the germline V gene. CDR3 in amino acids: CAIRKTSGGEDTQYF. CDR3 in DNA: TGTGCCATCAGGAAGACTAGCGGGGGCGAAGATACGCAGTATTTT.

The chain carries TRBV5-4 and TRBJ2-3; 10 nucleotides line up with TRBD2. CDR3 length: 16 amino acids. Germline V gene lookup returns CDR1 SGHNT and CDR2 YYREEE (reference sequence). The ends lost 0 bases at V and 6 bases at J; junction bases unmatched: 7. For the CDR3, the DNA is TGTGCCAGCAGCTTGGAGAGCGGGAGGGCCGCCGATACGCAGTATTTT. Translation: CASSLESGRAADTQYF. Supplemented by reference TRBV5-4 and TRBJ2-3, the full variable domain reads ETGVTQSPTHLIKTRGQQVTLRCSSQSGHNTVSWYQQALGQGPQFIFQYYREEENGRGNFPPRFSGLQFPNYSSELNVNALELDDSALYLCASSLESGRAADTQYFGPGTRLTVL.

V is TRBV11-3 and J is TRBJ2-5; 11 nucleotides match TRBD1. V dropped 5 bases and J dropped 4; count of bases not matched to a gene: 9. This CDR3 region has 16 residues. From germline, CDR1 is SGHNT and CDR2 YENEEA. The DNA for the CDR3 is TGTGCCAGCAGCGTGGGACAGGGGGTAAGGGGAGAGACCCAGTACTTC. Amino acids: CASSVGQGVRGETQYF.

The V and J genes are TRBV11-2 and TRBJ1-3; 8 bases are shared with TRBD1. V shed 8 bases, J shed 2 bases, and the junction held 2 bases outside the gene matches. Germline CDR1 SGHAT, CDR2 FQNNGV. The CDR3 covers 13 residues. CDR3 region: CASQTGAGNTIYF. CDR3 nucleotide sequence: TGTGCCAGCCAGACAGGGGCTGGAAACACCATATATTTT.

This clone was detected only a few times. The genes are TRBV5-1 and TRBJ1-1; no firm D call. Trimming took 0 bases from V and 4 from J, leaving 7 bases between them. Germline CDR1 and CDR2: SGHRS and YFSETQ. The CDR3 sequence is 13 residues long. The CDR3 nucleotides read TGCGCCAGCAGCTTGGAACAGAGCACTGAAGCTTTCTTT. Amino acids: CASSLEQSTEAFF.

The chain uses TRBV6-6 and TRBJ2-3; D remains unclear. CDR3 length: 14 residues. The V gene's germline CDR1 is MNHNY and CDR2 SVGAGI (reference sequence). Between the trimmed V and J ends, which lost 2 bases and 6 bases, there was a span of 12 bases. The chain's CDR3 is CASSYGARADTQYF. CDR3 sequence (DNA): TGTGCCAGCAGTTACGGCGCCCGGGCTGATACGCAGTATTTT.

The rearrangement uses TRBV7-2 and TRBJ2-3, with D perhaps assigned TRBD1 or TRBD2 (5 bases each). CDR3 size: 13 residues. CDR1 and CDR2 (germline): SGHTA, FQGNSA. Trimming pared 5 bases from V and 7 bases from J, leaving 13 bases between. CDR3 in amino acids: CASSARDANTQYF. CDR3 in DNA: TGTGCCAGCAGCGCCCGGGACGCCAATACGCAGTATTTT.